This TCR beta chain was found in a study of control samples from healthy donors and cancer patients. Clones were read by immunoSEQ multiplex PCR, and TCRdb kept only the in-frame ones, dropping some. This table holds about 130,000 clones, almost 95% found once. Germline CDR1 reads SEHNR; CDR2 reads FQNEAQ (reference sequence). Trimming at V came to 1 base and at J to 3 bases, leaving 9 bases not matched to a gene. This CDR3 is built from 16 residues. The source of this sequence is a man older than 75 with head and neck cancer. The chain has TRBV7-9 and TRBJ2-7, with TRBD2 matching over 7 bases. The sample was PBMCs. This chain's CDR3 is CASSLGVRTSHYEQYF. Written as DNA, the CDR3 is TGTGCCAGCAGCTTAGGGGTTCGGACTAGTCACTACGAGCAGTACTTC.